The 21 T cell receptor beta chains presented below share a single source sample, sequenced in a study of blood T cells in healthy people across ages. A second PCR of 7 to 11 cycles used a sample-barcoded 5' primer and a J-beta primer mix. TCRdb re-derived calls from the 5' RACE reads in MiXCR, one entry per CDR3 protein. The table has 580,000 or so distinct CDR3 sequences, about 45% seen once. Material for sequencing was blood. These receptors were taken from a man older than 75 in good health.

The CDR3 coding sequence is TGTGCCAGTAGTAAGACAGGGGGCGACGGGACCCAGCATTTT. Translating gives CASSKTGGDGTQHF. The genes are TRBV19 and TRBJ1-5, with 10 bases matching TRBD1. Trimming took 4 bases from V and 11 from J; bases not matched to a gene: 8. The V gene's germline CDR1 is LNHDA and CDR2 SQIVND (reference sequence). The CDR3 is 14 residues long.

The V gene is TRBV29-1, the J gene TRBJ1-2; TRBD1 is a possible D gene (5 bases). This CDR3 region has 14 residues. The germline V and J ends were trimmed by 1 base and 4 bases, with 13 bases remaining between them. Germline V gives CDR1 SQVTM, CDR2 ANQGSEA. CDR3: CSVEGGGGIYGYTF. For the CDR3, the DNA is TGCAGCGTTGAAGGTGGGGGGGGAATCTATGGCTACACCTTC.

V and J are TRBV27 and TRBJ2-7; D remains unclear. The CDR3 has 13 residues. In germline, CDR1 is MNHEY, CDR2 SMNVEV (reference sequence). Trimming left V 4 bases short and J 4 bases short, with 11 bases between. The CDR3 DNA sequence: TGTGCCAGCAGTTCCGCTCTAGGTTACGAGCAGTACTTC. This codes for CASSSALGYEQYF.

This clonotype was counted between two and nine times. CDR3 sequence reads: CASSPIGGSTDTQYF. CDR3 in DNA: TGTGCCAGCAGCCCCATAGGGGGCAGCACAGATACGCAGTATTTT. The chain couples TRBV7-2 to TRBJ2-3; 7 positions match TRBD1. Unmatched junction bases numbered 5, after V lost 5 bases and J lost 0 bases. The CDR3 sequence is 15 residues long. Per germline, CDR1 SGHTA and CDR2 FQGNSA. The complete variable domain, with remaining parts taken from reference TRBV7-2 and TRBJ2-3, reads GAGVSQSPSNKVTEKGKDVELRCDPISGHTALYWYRQSLGQGLEFLIYFQGNSAPDKSGLPSDRFSAERTGGSVSTLTIQRTQQEDSAVYLCASSPIGGSTDTQYFGPGTRLTVL.

CDR3 nucleotides: TGTGCCAGCAGTTTTGCGAAGACCTACGAGCAGTACTTC. Protein product: CASSFAKTYEQYF. This chain connects TRBV12-3 or TRBV12-4 to TRBJ2-7; the D is unclear. Trimming took 3 bases from V and 2 from J, leaving 8 bases between them. This CDR3 spans 13 amino acids.

This clonotype occurred a few times. V and J are TRBV5-1 and TRBJ2-3, with TRBD2 matching 7 bases. Germline V lookup: CDR1 SGHRS, CDR2 YFSETQ. V shed 7 bases, J shed 8 bases, and the junction held 19 bases outside the gene matches. The length of the CDR3 is 16 residues. This CDR3 reads CASEPRVASGGTTQYF. CDR3 sequence (DNA): TGCGCCAGCGAACCCCGTGTGGCTAGCGGTGGAACTACGCAGTATTTT.

V usage is TRBV6-2 or TRBV6-3 and J usage is TRBJ2-1, with TRBD2 identical over 11 bases. The DNA end favors TRBJ2-7, so the J call may be wrong. The length of the CDR3 is 16 residues. CDR1 and CDR2 from the germline V gene are MNHEY and SVGEGT. The CDR3 region is CASSRGLAVSYNEQYF. DNA for the CDR3: TGTGCCAGCAGCAGGGGACTAGCGGTCTCCTACAATGAGCAGTACTTC.

The chain recombines TRBV7-9 with TRBJ2-1, with 9 nucleotides matching TRBD2. CDR1 is SEHNR and CDR2 is FQNEAQ in the germline V gene (reference sequence). The CDR3 is 16 amino acids. Trimming removed 4 bases from V and 4 bases from J; junction bases left unmatched: 8. The CDR3 DNA reads TGTGCCAGCAGCTCCGCCGCTAGCGGGATTTACAATGAGCAGTTCTTC. It specifies CASSSAASGIYNEQFF.

The chain carries TRBV20-1 and TRBJ1-5; D is perhaps TRBD1 (6 bases). CDR1 and CDR2 (germline): DFQATT, SNEGSKA (reference sequence). The CDR3 length is 14 residues. The V end was cut by 5 bases, the J end by 3 bases, with 14 bases between. The CDR3 spells CSAGGGSANQPQHF. The DNA for the CDR3 is TGCAGTGCTGGGGGGGGCTCGGCCAATCAGCCCCAGCATTTT.

In DNA, the CDR3 is TGTGCCAGCAGTCCCCAGGGATCCAATGAGCAGTTCTTC. The encoded protein is CASSPQGSNEQFF. The chain recombines TRBV6-2 or TRBV6-3 with TRBJ2-1, with D maybe TRBD1 (5 bases). The CDR3 consists of 13 residues. CDR1 MNHEY and CDR2 SVGEGT come from the germline V gene. The germline V and J ends were trimmed by 5 bases and 6 bases, with 11 bases remaining between them.

This clonotype was seen a single time. The chain joins TRBV12-3 or TRBV12-4 to TRBJ2-3; D gene unclear. The CDR3 spans 16 residues. V lost 1 base and J 2 bases, leaving 13 bases between the germline ends. The CDR3 DNA is TGTGCCAGCAGTTTAGGGCGGTCTCAGACCACAGATACGCAGTATTTT. Protein product: CASSLGRSQTTDTQYF.

V gene TRBV20-1 combines with J gene TRBJ2-3, with TRBD2 matching over 8 bases. V was pared by 0 bases and J by 2 bases, with 4 bases of the junction left unmatched. The CDR3 runs 15 residues. Germline CDR1 DFQATT, CDR2 SNEGSKA (reference sequence). Here the CDR3 DNA reads TGCAGTGCTAGAGATTTTAGCGGGGCCACAGATACGCAGTATTTT. Its translation is CSARDFSGATDTQYF.

This clonotype occurred a few times. This CDR3 is CASRAGPYNEQFF. CDR3 sequence (DNA): TGTGCCAGCAGGGCAGGCCCCTACAATGAGCAGTTCTTC. This chain uses TRBV27 with TRBJ2-1, with unresolved D. Germline assignment: CDR1 MNHEY and CDR2 SMNVEV (reference sequence). This CDR3 has 13 amino acids. Trimming removed 6 bases at V and 2 bases at J, with 8 bases between.

The rearrangement uses TRBV7-9 and TRBJ2-5, with unresolved D. The CDR3 is 14 residues long. CDR1 and CDR2 from the germline V gene are SEHNR and FQNEAQ (reference sequence). The germline V and J ends were trimmed by 2 bases and 5 bases, with 12 bases remaining between them. CDR3 DNA sequence: TGTGCCAGCAGCTTAAGATCGACGTGGGAGACCCAGTACTTC. This gives the protein CASSLRSTWETQYF. Looking up the rest from reference TRBV7-9 and TRBJ2-5 gives the full variable domain: DTGVSQNPRHKITKRGQNVTFRCDPISEHNRLYWYRQTLGQGPEFLTYFQNEAQLEKSRLLSDRFSAERPKGSFSTLEIQRTEQGDSAMYLCASSLRSTWETQYFGPGTRLLVL.

The chain has TRBV3-1 and TRBJ1-3, with unresolved D. V was shortened by 5 bases and J by 7 bases, with 6 bases between the two germline ends. Germline lookup yields CDR1 LGHDT and CDR2 YNNKEL (reference sequence). The CDR3 runs 11 residues. The CDR3 region is CASSTHNTIYF. The DNA for the CDR3 is TGTGCCAGCAGCACCCACAACACCATATATTTT.

The rearrangement links TRBV7-9 to TRBJ2-4; 12 positions match TRBD2. The J call may be in error: the DNA end matches TRBJ2-7 better. Germline values: CDR1 SEHNR, CDR2 FQNEAQ (reference sequence). CDR3 length equals 14 residues. The CDR3 loop reads CARSMTSGSNEQYF. The DNA for the CDR3 is TGTGCCAGAAGCATGACTAGCGGGAGTAACGAGCAGTACTTC.

V and J are TRBV28 and TRBJ1-3; D ambiguous. V lost 3 bases and J 0 bases, leaving 12 bases between the germline ends. CDR3 size: 16 residues. Germline loops: CDR1 MDHEN, CDR2 SYDVKM. CDR3 sequence (DNA): TGTGCCAGCAGTTTGCCCAGGAAAAGCTCTGGAAACACCATATATTTT. Amino acid sequence: CASSLPRKSSGNTIYF.

The J gene is TRBJ2-7, the V gene TRBV4-3, with D perhaps matching TRBD1 (6 bases). The CDR3 spans 16 residues. The V gene lost 1 base and the J gene lost 3 bases, with 16 bases spanning the gap. In germline, CDR1 is LGHNA, CDR2 YSLEER. The CDR3 DNA reads as TGCGCCAGCAGCCAAGGATATACAGGGCGTTTCTACGAGCAGTACTTC. Translating gives CASSQGYTGRFYEQYF.

The rearrangement links TRBV7-3 to TRBJ2-2; TRBD1 aligns across 10 bases. The V and J ends lost 6 bases and 4 bases, in that order; junction bases with no gene match: 8. The germline CDR1 and CDR2 sequences are SGHTA and FQGTGA. The CDR3 loop spans 16 amino acids. The CDR3 nucleotides are TGTGCCAGCAGACAAACCGGGACAGGGGTCACCGGGGAGCTGTTTTTT. Translation gives CASRQTGTGVTGELFF.

This chain uses TRBV9 with TRBJ2-4; D may be TRBD1 (5 bases). V shed 1 base and J shed 13 bases, with 21 bases lying between them. The CDR3 loop spans 15 amino acids. Per the germline V gene, CDR1 is SGDLS and CDR2 is YYNGEE. The CDR3 DNA follows: TGTGCCAGCAGCGTAACCTCCGACAGAGTAGATGAGCAGTACTTC. Translating it yields CASSVTSDRVDEQYF.

The chain is built from TRBV12-3 or TRBV12-4 and TRBJ1-2; no reliable D call. Between the trimmed V and J ends, which lost 6 bases and 8 bases, there was a span of 16 bases. The CDR3 consists of 13 residues. This CDR3 is CASSLGGFRGYTF. DNA of the CDR3: TGTGCCAGCAGCCTGGGAGGTTTTCGAGGCTACACCTTC.